Listed below are T cell receptor beta chains from one sample, sequenced in a study of blood T cell repertoires in COVID-19. Assay used: immunoSEQ multiplex PCR; TCRdb lists only in-frame clones, some missing. The sample holds approximately 45,000 clones; approximately 87% are singletons and the top ten take nearly 4%. Sequencing was carried out using peripheral blood. Every receptor here comes from a middle-aged man with COVID-19, enrolled during active disease. Both conserved end residues are part of each CDR3. A D gene is named only where the DNA matches it firmly. Only some rows state a clone size, as once, few, many or a class for expanded clones.

d_gene: TRBD1; abundance: .; v_gene: TRBV10-3; j_gene: TRBJ2-7; CDR3nt: TGTGCCATCAGTCCAGACGGACAGGGGGGCACCTACGAGCAGTACTTC; CDR3aa: CAISPDGQGGTYEQYF
d_gene: TRBD1; abundance: .; v_gene: TRBV9; j_gene: TRBJ2-1; CDR3nt: TGTGCCAGCAGCGTGGGGACAGCTAGGGGCAATGAGCAGTTCTTC; CDR3aa: CASSVGTARGNEQFF
d_gene: .; abundance: .; v_gene: TRBV30; j_gene: TRBJ1-2; CDR3nt: TGTGCCTGGAGTGTAGAAGGCAGGGTCTATGGCTACACCTTC; CDR3aa: CAWSVEGRVYGYTF
d_gene: .; abundance: .; v_gene: TRBV28; j_gene: TRBJ1-1; CDR3nt: TGTGCCAGTTGGGGCAGCCCTAGCGGTGAAGCTTTCTTT; CDR3aa: CASWGSPSGEAFF
d_gene: .; abundance: once; v_gene: TRBV3-1/TRBV3-2; j_gene: TRBJ1-2; CDR3nt: TGTGCCAGCAGCCAAGTTTTCAGGGGTGAAAATGGCTACACCTTC; CDR3aa: CASSQVFRGENGYTF
d_gene: TRBD1; abundance: .; v_gene: TRBV11-2; j_gene: TRBJ1-2; CDR3nt: TGTGCCAGCAGCTTAGTGGGATCGGCAGGGGGACCCGGCAACTATGGCTACACCTTC; CDR3aa: CASSLVGSAGGPGNYGYTF
d_gene: .; abundance: .; v_gene: TRBV6-5; j_gene: TRBJ1-4; CDR3nt: TGTGCCAGCAGGCCCTTCCGGGTCGACAATGAAAAACTGTTTTTT; CDR3aa: CASRPFRVDNEKLFF
d_gene: .; abundance: .; v_gene: TRBV15; j_gene: TRBJ2-7; CDR3nt: TGTGCCACCAGCAGAGAGGGCCGCGAGCAGTACTTC; CDR3aa: CATSREGREQYF
d_gene: .; abundance: .; v_gene: TRBV7-8; j_gene: TRBJ2-7; CDR3nt: TGTGCCAGCAGCTTAGCGGGGCAGGGGACTAACGAGCAGTACTTC; CDR3aa: CASSLAGQGTNEQYF
d_gene: TRBD2; abundance: .; v_gene: TRBV18; j_gene: TRBJ2-1; CDR3nt: TGTGCCAGCTCACCACGTCAGCCTAGCGGGAGCTCCTACAATGAGCAGTTCTTC; CDR3aa: CASSPRQPSGSSYNEQFF
d_gene: TRBD1; abundance: few; v_gene: TRBV11-2; j_gene: TRBJ1-1; CDR3nt: TGTGCCAGCATCGGACAGGGGTACGCTGAAGCTTTCTTT; CDR3aa: CASIGQGYAEAFF
d_gene: TRBD2; abundance: .; v_gene: TRBV10-1; j_gene: TRBJ2-3; CDR3nt: TGCGCCAGCAGCCCCGGACTAGCGGTTACAGATACGCAGTATTTT; CDR3aa: CASSPGLAVTDTQYF
d_gene: .; abundance: .; v_gene: TRBV12-3/TRBV12-4; j_gene: TRBJ2-5; CDR3nt: TGTGCCAGCAGTTTCGAGGGAGAGACCCAGTACTTC; CDR3aa: CASSFEGETQYF
d_gene: .; abundance: .; v_gene: TRBV14; j_gene: TRBJ1-1; CDR3nt: TGTGCCAGCAGCCCAAACTCCTTTCAGGGGAACACTGAAGCTTTCTTT; CDR3aa: CASSPNSFQGNTEAFF
d_gene: TRBD2; abundance: .; v_gene: TRBV9; j_gene: TRBJ2-1; CDR3nt: TGTGCCAGCAGCGTAGCAGGGACTAGCGGCTACAATGAGCAGTTCTTC; CDR3aa: CASSVAGTSGYNEQFF
d_gene: TRBD2; abundance: .; v_gene: TRBV27; j_gene: TRBJ2-7; CDR3nt: TGTGCCAGCAGCCTTCGTGGGGACTACCCCTTCGAGCAGTACTTC; CDR3aa: CASSLRGDYPFEQYF
d_gene: .; abundance: .; v_gene: TRBV15; j_gene: TRBJ1-5; CDR3nt: TGTGCCACCAGCCGGACAGTCAATCAGCCCCAGCATTTT; CDR3aa: CATSRTVNQPQHF
d_gene: TRBD2; abundance: .; v_gene: TRBV28; j_gene: TRBJ2-2; CDR3nt: TGTGCCAGCAGTCCCGGACTAGCGGGAACCGGGGAGCTGTTTTTT; CDR3aa: CASSPGLAGTGELFF
d_gene: .; abundance: .; v_gene: TRBV21-1; j_gene: TRBJ2-5; CDR3nt: TGTGCCAGCGGAGGGACAGGGGGTTCAGAGACCCAGTACTTC; CDR3aa: CASGGTGGSETQYF
d_gene: .; abundance: .; v_gene: TRBV29-1; j_gene: TRBJ2-1; CDR3nt: TGCAGCGTTGAACCCGAAATCCGGGGGCAGTTCTTC; CDR3aa: CSVEPEIRGQFF
d_gene: TRBD1; abundance: .; v_gene: TRBV19; j_gene: TRBJ2-5; CDR3nt: TGTGCCAGTAGTATCGGACAGGGGAGGGAGACCCAGTACTTC; CDR3aa: CASSIGQGRETQYF
d_gene: TRBD1; abundance: .; v_gene: TRBV2; j_gene: TRBJ1-2; CDR3nt: TGTGCCAGCAGTGACAGGGGGAGCCCGTATGGCTACACCTTC; CDR3aa: CASSDRGSPYGYTF
d_gene: .; abundance: .; v_gene: TRBV24-1; j_gene: TRBJ1-5; CDR3nt: TGTGCCACCAGTGACAGGGTAGGCAATCAGCCCCAGCATTTT; CDR3aa: CATSDRVGNQPQHF
d_gene: .; abundance: .; v_gene: TRBV18; j_gene: TRBJ2-7; CDR3nt: TGTGCCAGCTCATCGGCAGGCAAGGCCTACGAGCAGTACTTC; CDR3aa: CASSSAGKAYEQYF
d_gene: .; abundance: .; v_gene: TRBV11-2; j_gene: TRBJ2-3; CDR3nt: TGTGCCAGCAGCCTAAGTAGAGGGGATACGCAGTATTTT; CDR3aa: CASSLSRGDTQYF
d_gene: TRBD1; abundance: .; v_gene: TRBV7-9; j_gene: TRBJ2-1; CDR3nt: TGTGCCAGCAGCTCTTCATTTGGGGCAAAAGGTGGGACAGGGGATGAGCAGTTCTTC; CDR3aa: CASSSSFGAKGGTGDEQFF
d_gene: TRBD1; abundance: .; v_gene: TRBV5-5; j_gene: TRBJ1-2; CDR3nt: TGTGCCAGCAGCTTGTCGGAGGGGGCGAGATATGGCTACACCTTC; CDR3aa: CASSLSEGARYGYTF
d_gene: .; abundance: .; v_gene: TRBV4-1; j_gene: TRBJ2-3; CDR3nt: TGCGCCAGCAGCCAAGGACCGGGTGGAGATACGCAGTATTTT; CDR3aa: CASSQGPGGDTQYF
d_gene: TRBD1; abundance: .; v_gene: TRBV5-5; j_gene: TRBJ2-2; CDR3nt: TGTGCCAGCAGGGGGGGACAGGGGAACACCGGGGAGCTGTTTTTT; CDR3aa: CASRGGQGNTGELFF
d_gene: TRBD2; abundance: .; v_gene: TRBV18; j_gene: TRBJ2-5; CDR3nt: TGTGCCAGCTCACTCTCCCGGGGGGGCCCGGAGACCCAGTACTTC; CDR3aa: CASSLSRGGPETQYF
d_gene: TRBD1; abundance: .; v_gene: TRBV2; j_gene: TRBJ1-5; CDR3nt: TGTGCCAGCGCGGGACAGCCAAATCAGCCCCAGCATTTT; CDR3aa: CASAGQPNQPQHF
d_gene: .; abundance: .; v_gene: TRBV11-2; j_gene: TRBJ1-3; CDR3nt: TGTGCCAGCAGGATGACAGGCGTCTCTGGAAACACCATATATTTT; CDR3aa: CASRMTGVSGNTIYF
d_gene: TRBD2; abundance: .; v_gene: TRBV7-9; j_gene: TRBJ2-7; CDR3nt: TGTGCCAGCAGAGCGGGGGGGCCGATCTACGAGCAGTACTTC; CDR3aa: CASRAGGPIYEQYF
d_gene: TRBD2; abundance: .; v_gene: TRBV2; j_gene: TRBJ2-3; CDR3nt: TGTGCCAGCAGCTACCTAGCGGGGGGAACAGATACGCAGTATTTT; CDR3aa: CASSYLAGGTDTQYF
d_gene: .; abundance: .; v_gene: TRBV11-1; j_gene: TRBJ2-5; CDR3nt: TGTGCCAGCAGCTTCACAGGTTCTCAAGAGACCCAGTACTTC; CDR3aa: CASSFTGSQETQYF
d_gene: .; abundance: .; v_gene: TRBV11-2; j_gene: TRBJ2-7; CDR3nt: TGTGCCAGCAGCTTAGAGGGCGGGAAACGCTCCCCCGAGCAGTACTTC; CDR3aa: CASSLEGGKRSPEQYF
d_gene: .; abundance: .; v_gene: TRBV5-1; j_gene: TRBJ2-7; CDR3nt: TGCGCCAGCAGCGCGGGACAGACCTCCTCCGAGCAGTACTTC; CDR3aa: CASSAGQTSSEQYF
d_gene: TRBD1; abundance: .; v_gene: TRBV29-1; j_gene: TRBJ2-1; CDR3nt: TGCAGCGGAGGACAGGGCTCCTACAATGAGCAGTTCTTC; CDR3aa: CSGGQGSYNEQFF
d_gene: TRBD2; abundance: .; v_gene: TRBV5-1; j_gene: TRBJ2-1; CDR3nt: TGCGCCAGCAGCCCCGGCGGACTAGCGGGAGAGGTGCAGTTCTTC; CDR3aa: CASSPGGLAGEVQFF
d_gene: .; abundance: .; v_gene: TRBV21-1; j_gene: TRBJ2-5; CDR3nt: TGTGCCAGCAGCAAATGGGTTTTACAGTGGGACAGGGGGCAGGAGACCCAGTACTTC; CDR3aa: CASSKWVLQWDRGQETQYF
d_gene: .; abundance: .; v_gene: TRBV21-1; j_gene: TRBJ2-5; CDR3nt: TGTGCCAGCAGCAAAGATAGGAGGGTTCGAGGCGAGACCCAGTACTTC; CDR3aa: CASSKDRRVRGETQYF
d_gene: .; abundance: .; v_gene: TRBV7-9; j_gene: TRBJ1-2; CDR3nt: TGTGCCAGCAGCTTAGATGGCACGAACTATGGCTACACCTTC; CDR3aa: CASSLDGTNYGYTF